The 7 T cell receptor beta chains below come from one sample, sequenced in a study of cytotoxic CD8 clonotypes in ibrutinib-treated CLL. TCRdb keeps only in-frame clones here, not all; method: immunoSEQ multiplex PCR. The table lists hundreds of thousands of clones, more than 70% of them singletons. Sequenced material: PBMCs, taken after 12 months of ibrutinib treatment. The source of these receptors is a human donor with chronic lymphocytic leukemia.

The chain employs TRBV19 and TRBJ2-1, with D unclear. Trimming took off 1 base at V and 1 base at J, with 11 bases between the two ends. CDR1 is LNHDA, CDR2 SQIVND, per germline (reference sequence). This CDR3 region has 16 residues. This CDR3 is CASSIGQSESYNEQFF. The DNA for the CDR3 is TGTGCCAGTAGTATAGGGCAGTCGGAGTCCTACAATGAGCAGTTCTTC.

The V call is TRBV27, the J call TRBJ2-1; maybe TRBD1 (5 bases). This CDR3 is built from 14 residues. The germline CDR1 and CDR2 sequences are MNHEY and SMNVEV (reference sequence). V was pared by 3 bases and J by 10 bases, with 16 bases between. This chain's CDR3 is CASSFSWVKGEQFF. The DNA for the CDR3 is TGTGCCAGCAGTTTCTCTTGGGTGAAGGGGGAGCAGTTCTTC.

The chain has TRBV30 and TRBJ1-2; 7 nucleotides align to TRBD1. This CDR3 contains 16 residues. Trimming took 3 bases from V and 4 from J; bases not matched to a gene: 14. Germline V gene lookup returns CDR1 GTSNPN and CDR2 SVGIG (reference sequence). In DNA, the CDR3 is TGTGCCTGGAGCATCGGGGAGGGGGCTTGTAGCTATGGCTACACCTTC. Its translation is CAWSIGEGACSYGYTF.

The chain recombines TRBV19 with TRBJ1-1, with D perhaps TRBD1 (5 bases). Germline lookup yields CDR1 LNHDA and CDR2 SQIVND (reference sequence). V lost 3 bases and J 10 bases, leaving 12 bases between the germline ends. CDR3 size: 12 residues. CDR3 DNA: TGTGCCAGTAGTATGGGCGCGGGGGGAGCTTTCTTT. This gives the protein CASSMGAGGAFF.

This clone was seen only once. The CDR3 is CASHRTGSSYEQYF. Here the CDR3 DNA reads TGTGCCAGCCATCGGACAGGGAGCTCCTACGAGCAGTACTTC. V and J are TRBV6-1 and TRBJ2-7; 8 bases fit TRBD1. The CDR3 is 14 residues long. Trimming removed 8 bases from V and 0 bases from J; junction bases left unmatched: 6. Germline V lookup: CDR1 MNHNS, CDR2 SASEGT.

CDR3 amino acids: CAWSVRGVGELFF. DNA of the CDR3: TGTGCCTGGAGTGTACGAGGGGTAGGGGAGCTGTTTTTT. This chain uses TRBV30 with TRBJ2-2, with D perhaps being TRBD1 or TRBD2 (5 bases each). Trimming left V 0 bases short and J 8 bases short, with 10 bases between. Per germline, CDR1 GTSNPN and CDR2 SVGIG (reference sequence). The CDR3 spans 13 residues.

Only one count was recorded for this clone. This chain joins TRBV29-1 and TRBJ2-2, with 9 bases matching TRBD2. The CDR3 is 14 amino acids. The germline CDR1 and CDR2 sequences are SQVTM and ANQGSEA. After removal of 1 base from V and 5 bases from J, the junction contained 2 bases not matched to a gene. The CDR3 region is CSVEGGRVTGELFF. In DNA form, the CDR3 reads TGCAGCGTTGAAGGCGGGAGGGTAACCGGGGAGCTGTTTTTT.